Below, 20 T cell receptor beta chains from the same sample are listed, as sequenced in a study of blood T cell repertoires in COVID-19. The protocol was immunoSEQ multiplex PCR, while the TCRdb copy is restricted to in-frame clones and leaves out a portion. This table holds around 100,000 clones, 85% found once. The source material was peripheral blood. These TCRs come from a human donor in a cohort sampled during active COVID-19.

This chain uses TRBV5-6 with TRBJ2-3; 10 nucleotides agree with TRBD2. The CDR3 is 18 residues long. Germline V CDR1 and CDR2: SGHDT, YYEEEE. V was clipped by 0 bases and J by 0 bases; unmatched bases: 7. CDR3 in DNA: TGTGCCAGCAGCTTGGCCAAGGGACTAGCGCACAGCACAGATACGCAGTATTTT. Translation: CASSLAKGLAHSTDTQYF. Drawing the rest from reference TRBV5-6 and TRBJ2-3, the complete variable domain is DAGVTQSPTHLIKTRGQQVTLRCSPKSGHDTVSWYQQALGQGPQFIFQYYEEEERQRGNFPDRFSGHQFPNYSSELNVNALLLGDSALYLCASSLAKGLAHSTDTQYFGPGTRLTVL.

This clone was counted a single time. The V call is TRBV2, the J call TRBJ1-1, with 7 bases matching TRBD1. V was pared by 6 bases and J by 9 bases, with 10 bases of the junction left unmatched. The CDR3 length is 13 residues. Per germline, CDR1 SNHLY and CDR2 FYNNEI. The CDR3 DNA sequence: TGTGCCAGCAGCCCGGGGGACAGCCTTAAAGCTTTCTTT. Translated, it gives CASSPGDSLKAFF.

This clone has just a few counts. The chain links TRBV10-3 to TRBJ1-3; D is ambiguous. The germline V and J ends were trimmed by 6 bases and 3 bases, with 15 bases remaining between them. This CDR3 is 15 amino acids long. Germline V gene lookup returns CDR1 ENHRY and CDR2 SYGVKD. CDR3 DNA: TGTGCCATCAGGTCCACGGACTCTGGTGGAAACACCATATATTTT. It is translated as CAIRSTDSGGNTIYF.

The chain combines TRBV6-5 with TRBJ1-1, with D possibly being TRBD1 (6 bases). CDR3 length: 13 residues. CDR1 and CDR2 (germline): MNHEY, SVGAGI. V was cut by 11 bases and J by 0 bases, with 13 bases left in between. CDR3 in amino acids: CAATGQLNTEAFF. CDR3 nucleotides: TGTGCCGCCACTGGACAGTTGAACACTGAAGCTTTCTTT.

V is TRBV6-5 and J is TRBJ1-1, with 7 nucleotides matching TRBD1. Per germline, CDR1 MNHEY and CDR2 SVGAGI. This CDR3 has 14 amino acids. J lost 1 base, V lost 7 bases, and 6 bases had no gene match. The CDR3 region is CASMPGQRNTEAFF. The CDR3, as DNA: TGTGCCAGCATGCCGGGACAGAGGAACACTGAAGCTTTCTTT.

The V call is TRBV7-9, the J call TRBJ2-1; 7 bases are a match to TRBD1. Germline CDR1 reads SEHNR; CDR2 reads FQNEAQ (reference sequence). J gave up 9 bases and V 5 bases, and 10 bases lay outside the gene matches. The CDR3 covers 14 residues. CDR3 in DNA: TGTGCCAGCAGCCTGCCTAGACAGGGAATTGAGCAGTTCTTC. Its translation is CASSLPRQGIEQFF. The full variable domain, completed using reference TRBV7-9 and TRBJ2-1, is DTGVSQNPRHKITKRGQNVTFRCDPISEHNRLYWYRQTLGQGPEFLTYFQNEAQLEKSRLLSDRFSAERPKGSFSTLEIQRTEQGDSAMYLCASSLPRQGIEQFFGPGTRLTVL.

V and J are TRBV18 and TRBJ2-2, with D maybe TRBD2 (5 bases). CDR3 length: 13 amino acids. Germline V gene sequence: CDR1 KGHSH, CDR2 LQKENI. Trimming removed 4 bases at V and 4 bases at J, with 7 bases between. CDR3 amino acids: CASSLGLTGELFF. For the CDR3, the DNA is TGTGCCAGCTCACTTGGACTCACCGGGGAGCTGTTTTTT.

The genes are TRBV6-5 and TRBJ2-7; D gene unclear. CDR1 MNHEY and CDR2 SVGAGI come from the germline V gene. The CDR3 runs to 14 residues. With 4 bases removed from V and 5 bases from J, the gap between germline ends came to 15 bases. The CDR3 sequence: CASSSTGSYNEQYF. The CDR3 DNA reads TGTGCCAGCAGTTCGACGGGTTCTTACAACGAGCAGTACTTC.

This clone has more than one count but fewer than ten. The chain couples TRBV19 to TRBJ2-1; a possible D gene is TRBD2 (6 bases). This CDR3 contains 13 residues. The germline V gene encodes CDR1 LNHDA and CDR2 SQIVND (reference sequence). V lost 8 bases and J lost 4, with 12 bases in between. CDR3 region: CASGGRGYNEQFF. In DNA form, the CDR3 reads TGTGCCAGTGGGGGGAGAGGGTACAATGAGCAGTTCTTC.

The chain carries TRBV5-1 and TRBJ2-1, with 14 bases lining up with TRBD2. V shed 2 bases and J 1 base; nucleotides not matched to a gene: 5. The CDR3 loop spans 18 amino acids. The germline CDR1 and CDR2 sequences are SGHRS and YFSETQ. CDR3 nucleotide sequence: TGCGCCAGCAGCTTTGGGACTAGCGGGGGTCTGTCCTACAATGAGCAGTTCTTC. It translates to CASSFGTSGGLSYNEQFF.

The chain joins TRBV27 to TRBJ2-7; a weak D match, TRBD2 (5 bases). The CDR3 runs 13 residues. V was trimmed by 5 bases and J by 3 bases, leaving 11 bases between them. The germline CDR1 and CDR2 sequences are MNHEY and SMNVEV (reference sequence). CDR3 coding DNA: TGTGCCAGCAGTCCGGGGTCGTACTACGAGCAGTACTTC. Translating gives CASSPGSYYEQYF.

The V gene is TRBV6-1, the J gene TRBJ2-4, with 9 positions matching TRBD1. CDR1 is MNHNS and CDR2 is SASEGT in the germline V gene. V dropped 1 base and J dropped 1; count of bases not matched to a gene: 11. This CDR3 contains 19 residues. This CDR3 is CASSEGGGTGQGAKNIQYF. As DNA, the CDR3 is TGTGCCAGCAGTGAAGGAGGTGGGACAGGGCAAGGTGCCAAAAACATTCAGTACTTC.

The chain uses TRBV6-2 or TRBV6-3 and TRBJ2-5, with TRBD2 matching 11 bases. V was pared by 0 bases and J by 4 bases, with 4 bases of the junction left unmatched. Germline V gene lookup returns CDR1 MNHEY and CDR2 SVGEGT. The CDR3 spans 16 residues. CDR3 residues: CASSYSWLAGGETQYF. CDR3 DNA: TGTGCCAGCAGTTACTCGTGGCTAGCGGGAGGAGAGACCCAGTACTTC.

This clone was observed a handful of times. The CDR3 DNA reads as TGTGCCAGCAGCTTGTCAGGTTATAATTCACCCCTCCACTTT. Encoded protein: CASSLSGYNSPLHF. The V gene is TRBV5-4, the J gene TRBJ1-6, with D hard to call. Germline CDR1 reads SGHNT; CDR2 reads YYREEE (reference sequence). The length of the CDR3 is 14 residues. Trimming removed 1 base at V and 4 bases at J, with 6 bases between.

This rearrangement joins TRBV27 to TRBJ2-1; 12 bases fit TRBD2. This CDR3 has 16 amino acids. Germline V gives CDR1 MNHEY, CDR2 SMNVEV (reference sequence). V gave up 2 bases and J gave up 2 bases; unmatched junction bases: 1. CDR3: CASSLRLAGAYNEQFF. In DNA, the CDR3 is TGTGCCAGCAGTTTACGACTAGCGGGGGCCTACAATGAGCAGTTCTTC.

In regard to this clone: The junction departs from germline at one end; a sequencing error may be responsible. The chain couples TRBV18 to TRBJ2-5, with TRBD1 matching 9 bases. Per the germline V gene, CDR1 is KGHSH and CDR2 is LQKENI. This CDR3 region has 14 residues. CDR3 amino acids: CASSPQGALETQYF. DNA of the CDR3: TGTGCCAGCTCCCCACAGGGGGCGCTGGAGACCCAGTACTTC. Full variable domain (outside the CDR3, taken from reference TRBV18 and TRBJ2-5): NAGVMQNPRHLVRRRGQEARLRCSPMKGHSHVYWYRQLPEEGLKFMVYLQKENIIDESGMPKERFSAEFPKEGPSILRIQQVVRGDSAAYFCASSPQGALETQYFGPGTRLLVL.

The chain combines TRBV6-5 with TRBJ2-7; D possibly corresponds to TRBD2 (7 bases). This CDR3 comprises 13 residues. Germline CDR1 reads MNHEY; CDR2 reads SVGAGI. Trimming stripped 5 bases from V and 6 bases from J, with 14 bases between. Here the CDR3 reads CASSRRGAAEQYF. In nucleotides, the CDR3 is TGTGCCAGCAGTCGCCGGGGGGCGGCCGAGCAGTACTTC.

The gene calls are TRBV6-6 and TRBJ1-5, with a weak D call TRBD1 (6 bases). CDR1 MNHNY and CDR2 SVGAGI come from the germline V gene (reference sequence). V gave up 7 bases and J gave up 15 bases, with 25 bases separating them. The length of the CDR3 is 14 residues. For the CDR3, the DNA is TGTGCCAGCACCCCGACAGGAACCCAGAACAGGCGGCATTTT. It encodes CASTPTGTQNRRHF.

V is TRBV5-1 and J is TRBJ2-1; 12 nucleotides agree with TRBD2. J lost 3 bases, V lost 5 bases, and 6 bases had no gene match. The length of the CDR3 is 16 residues. Germline lookup yields CDR1 SGHRS and CDR2 YFSETQ. The CDR3 protein is CASRAPGLAGYNEQFF. CDR3 in DNA: TGCGCCAGCAGGGCCCCGGGACTAGCGGGCTACAATGAGCAGTTCTTC.

The chain joins TRBV5-8 to TRBJ2-1, with D possibly being TRBD2 (6 bases). Germline loops: CDR1 SGHTS, CDR2 YDEGEE. The CDR3 runs to 15 residues. V lost 6 bases, J lost 3 bases, and 16 bases lay in between. For the CDR3, the DNA is TGTGCCAGCACCCCTCGAGTTAGCGGCTACAATGAGCAGTTCTTC. This gives the protein CASTPRVSGYNEQFF.